This record covers a single T cell receptor beta chain. What antigen it recognizes has not been identified. The record has no base qualities; no much larger clone is one base away. The data stem from a study of T cell responses to AZD1222 COVID-19 vaccine (dated by TCRdb to the early 2020s). The study in broad terms: TCR sequencing covered 230 or so trial participants: about 210 given two doses of AZD1222 and 26 given two doses of MenACWY control vaccine. Enrollment into the trials was organized by age into subgroups of 18-55, 56-69 and 70-plus years, and those subgroups contained roughly 150, 30 and 60 TCR-sequenced participants, respectively. Summary of the overall study and its limitations: The vaccine-associated CD4 TCRs covered the entire spike protein, and the dominant responses fell in regions 160-218 and 743-854. The 56-69-year group was small, and its depth increase did not reach significance, likely because of low power. Because no samples from the day 14 peak response were available, repertoires could be characterized only after the peak T cell response. Conclusions about previously exposed vaccinees are limited, since just a handful of AZD1222 recipients were seropositive for SARS-CoV-2 at baseline. Participants were mostly white British and included more females than males, and it was suggested by the authors that clonal diversity may have been underestimated. Nearly half of unique spike-specific TCRs reportedly recognized epitopes outside regions mutated in the B.1.351 and B.1.1.7 variants. After two AZD1222 doses, spike-specific TCR breadth and depth were significantly higher than at day 0 and than in MenACWY recipients.

The sample's time point label is to be understood as: about 28 days (+/-7) after the second vaccine dose. Because spike-specific TCR depth and breadth did not differ between the two schedules, AZD1222 recipients who got a second dose at roughly 4 weeks were pooled with those who got a second dose at roughly 12 weeks. Samples from vaccinated people were obtained from the UK trials COV001 and COV002, which included a single-blind randomized controlled phase 2/3 trial of AZD1222 (ChAdOx1 nCoV-19) in healthy adults. For TCRbeta chain sequencing, PBMC samples were collected from trial participants at day 0 and at day 28 after the second dose. From the cysteine through the phenylalanine, the CDR3 covers 16 amino acids. Of all the DNA, just the CDR3 is kept, 48 bases in frame from base 1. Clipping removes 4 bases from V and 6 bases from J, with 7 as the unmatched junction base count. The germline V gene encodes CDR1 MNHEY and CDR2 SMNVEV (reference sequence).

The CDR3 regions of human TCRbeta chains were analyzed by immunosequencing. The study's processing was this. Repertoire TCRs were matched against a reference library of SARS-CoV-2-specific TCRs generated with the MIRA antigen-specificity platform. Breadth meant the fraction of unique TCRs that were SARS-CoV-2-associated, whereas depth meant the fraction of total T cells that were SARS-CoV-2-associated. Each spike-specific TCR was assigned to its reactive spike region and to a CD4 or CD8 class using the MIRA data. Log10-transformed breadth and depth values were compared by one-way ANOVA with Sidak's multiple comparisons tests. TCRdb took this table from immuneACCESS and kept in-frame rearrangements with V and J called. Such tables lack part of the clones; where checked against another copy, unresolved V genes explain under half of the gap, and the rest is unexplained. That table is the source of V, J and clone size, and D and trimming were worked out from the DNA. This sample gives fewer than 70,000 clones in total; nearly 90% of them show up just once. Roughly 6.1% of the sample lies in the top ten.

This sequence originates from an adult who received the AZD1222 COVID-19 vaccine. The chain joins TRBV27 to TRBJ1-5; 12 bases in the middle match TRBD1. The specimen comprised peripheral blood, sampled 28 days after the second AZD1222 dose. The CDR3 has the sequence CASSSGTGGGPQPQHF. The nucleotides are TGTGCCAGCAGTTCAGGGACAGGGGGCGGACCTCAGCCCCAGCATTTT.